The present TCR beta chain was sequenced within a study of blood T cell repertoires in COVID-19 (dated by TCRdb to about 2020). Background for the entire study: Samples covering the acute and convalescent phases of COVID-19 were provided by collaborators in the United States, Italy and Spain. The prospective study material was composed of cDNA or gDNA derived from T cells, B-cell-depleted T cells, or PBMCs. Deeply sampled blood TCRbeta repertoires from subjects exposed to, actively infected with, or recovered from COVID-19 were included in the dataset. The repertoires were released in a freely available public database meant as a resource for research on the immune response to SARS-CoV-2. The samples were drawn from two sources: the first 160 participants of the ongoing ImmuneRACE study, and 1,200 or so subjects contributed by 6 global collaborators. The sample metadata nearly always contained a de-identified subject ID, COVID-19 status, age in years and sex. HLA class I and class II types, where available, came from metadata supplied by the sample provider rather than from assay-based typing. Findings and caveats that apply to the study as a whole: How much clinical and demographic metadata was included differed by source and by participant, and the metadata was provided uncurated.

The immunoSEQ Assay, a bias-controlled multiplex PCR, was used to amplify TCRbeta CDR3 regions from genomic DNA. On the study's bioinformatics: Within the assay, amplification of reference gene primers was used to estimate how many nucleated cells each sample contained. To quantify the absolute abundance of each unique TCRbeta CDR3 rearrangement, sequence reads were collapsed and filtered. For each sample, productive Simpson clonality was calculated as the square root of Simpson's diversity index over productive rearrangements. Not all clones reach the TCRdb copy of this immuneACCESS table, which keeps in-frame sequences only. Checked studies attribute under half of the gap to unresolved V genes and leave the rest unexplained. That table is the source of V, J and clone size, and D and trimming were worked out from the DNA. The sample contains some 65,000 clones, less than 90% of them found a single time. Around 3.2% of the sample belongs to the ten largest clones.

In the germline V gene, CDR1 corresponds to SGHTA and CDR2 to FQGNSA. Its CDR3 holds 15 amino acids, cysteine through phenylalanine. Just the 45-base CDR3 DNA is kept, in frame starting at base 1. Trimming at the junction amounts to 5 bases on V and 3 bases on J, and the germline ends lie 13 bases apart. Whole blood was collected in K2EDTA tubes by collaborating institutions according to the institutions' own protocols. For TCRbeta analysis, collaborator samples were shipped as frozen whole blood, as isolated PBMCs, or as DNA extracted from either sample type. As to this clone: Its antigen is not yet known. No quality values exist for individual bases; no much larger clone is one base distant.

Input material: peripheral blood. The clonotype comes from a man older than 75 with acute or convalescent COVID-19. The chain joins TRBV7-2 to TRBJ2-2; 5 matching bases give a weak D call of TRBD1. CDR3 region: CASSRAGSHTGELFF. The DNA reads TGTGCCAGCAGCAGAGCAGGGTCCCACACCGGGGAGCTGTTTTTT.